This T cell receptor beta chain derives from a study of cytomegalovirus exposure and HLA in healthy donors (dated by TCRdb to between 2016 and 2019). As for the study more broadly: An earlier analysis of approximately 640 of the donors reported approximately 270 Gb of sequence data and 117 million unique TCR beta sequences from roughly 180 million T cells. The number of donors typed differed by locus, with roughly 620-630 for A, B, C, DRB1 and DQB1, approximately 500 for DQA1, approximately 580 for DPA1, and roughly 450 for DPB1. In addition to the first cohort of approximately 650 subjects, a separate validation cohort of about 120 different subjects was used. A later analysis re-examined previously published TCR beta repertoires from around 670 donors and added high-resolution HLA genotyping to investigate patterns of TCR occurrence. An early release that covered 640 HLA-typed donors contained approximately 300 gigabases of sequencing data and about 93 million unique TCR sequences. Class I and class II HLA loci were covered by the typing at four-digit resolution. The study was designed to test whether signatures of past pathogen exposure could be identified by cataloging public T cell receptors. The genetic ancestry cluster associated with self-reported Caucasian donors included over 65% of the roughly 390 genotyped donors. About 5 DR-DQ haplotypes were handled as single units for association and clustering, since linkage in the cohort was strong. Donor age, sex, ethnicity and CMV serostatus were collected together with the repertoire data. Among almost 400 genotyped donors of the cohort, an average of roughly 240,000 unique TCR beta nucleotide sequences were sequenced per donor, about a sixth of them non-productive. The later analysis used no new phenotypic data to find candidate immune exposures, relying instead on TCR beta sequences and their occurrence across donors. The study used immunosequencing to profile the T cell repertoires of approximately 650 subjects and linked those repertoires to cytomegalovirus serostatus. All discovery cohort repertoires had been generated on a single sequencing platform. To decide whether each TCR beta V gene segment behaved as functional or pseudogenic, an earlier analysis of approximately 600 of the donors relied on high-throughput TCR beta sequencing. To predict cytomegalovirus infection status, the study brought together high-throughput TCR immunosequencing, statistical association of individual TCRs with disease status, and machine learning. Genome-wide SNP genotypes for about 55% of the roughly 670 donors were used in a later genetic analysis, which treated that subset as a discovery cohort. Findings and caveats that apply to the study as a whole: The authors suggested that the approach could potentially be generalized to other disease states and immunological phenotypes. A cluster of highly shared sequence variants was judged likely to represent a technical artifact of the sequencing pipeline. In a later analysis, several top co-occurrence clusters were reported to appear linked to parvovirus B19, influenza, CMV and Epstein-Barr virus. A further reported finding was that TCR beta sequences accurately predicted the HLA-A and HLA-B alleles for most subjects in the first cohort. Most CMV-associated TCR beta chains appeared to be HLA-restricted in a later analysis, and the HLA associations seemed to be driven largely by CMV exposure. Because HLA typing was unavailable for some donors at each locus, only the typed subset was used in association tests. The study listed 150 to 200 TCR beta chains as associated with cytomegalovirus. Roughly uniform sequencing depth across donors was assumed in presence/absence analyses, although this assumption may not hold. A later analysis associated 15,000 or so TCR beta sequences with specific HLA alleles at a false discovery rate of 0.05. The cohort was sequenced for TCR beta chains only, and without alpha or paired-chain data the features that could be detected were limited. The earlier analysis of approximately 590 of the donors excluded roughly 17 rarely observed V segments, including chromosome 9 orphons, because counts were too low. Some IMGT-functional V segments, including TRBV6-2 and TRBV6-3, could not be told apart with the 87-base-pair reads, so those segments were excluded. In both the original and validation cohorts, the classifier was reported to diagnose cytomegalovirus status with high specificity and sensitivity. Broadly in line with IMGT annotations, most TCR beta V segments showed up in productive rearrangements about 87% or about 30% of the time in an earlier analysis of several hundred of the donors. Linkage disequilibrium might explain the correlated functional status among segregating V segments, but an unknown experimental factor could not be excluded. The only immune exposure information available for the cohort was CMV serostatus. In a later analysis, HLA-associated TCR beta chains showed more clonal expansion and lower generation probabilities than non-associated chains that were equally common. When HLA alleles, especially DR and DQ, strongly co-occurred, TCR associations were difficult to assign to individual alleles. In a later genetic analysis, fewer N-insertions in productive TCRs were reported among donors in an Asian-associated ancestry cluster than the roughly 640-donor mean. A few of the identified cytomegalovirus-associated TCR beta chains were confirmed in vitro to be specific for cytomegalovirus antigens. In a later analysis, the rate of TCR association differed among HLA loci, with DRB1 alleles having the most associated TCRs and HLA-C alleles having the fewest. A later genetic analysis associated a missense DCLRE1C variant with V-gene and J-gene trimming of TCR beta chains, and an independent cohort replicated the association. Most TCR sequences were observed very rarely across donors, whereas some public TCRs were present in many individuals.

Library creation used the immunoSEQ multiplex PCR assay. A mixture of 60 forward primers for TCR Vbeta segments and 13 reverse primers for TCR Jbeta segments was used in the multiplex PCR. Amplification of the CDR3 region of rearranged TCR beta genes was performed with a multiplex PCR assay on genomic DNA. On the Illumina HiSeq System, the amplified TCR beta libraries were sequenced as 87-base-pair reads. Under the source paper's analysis protocol: A later analysis tallied about 77 million unique TCR beta chains across the roughly 610 repertoires, and around 9.9 million of those chains were shared by two or more donors. To remove PCR and sequencing errors, raw reads were error-corrected and collapsed into unique sequences using a nearest-neighbor algorithm that merged closely related sequences. V, D and J gene segments were assigned by aligning CDR3 sequences to IMGT reference sequences. For a sequence to be retained, at least a six-nucleotide match to both a V gene segment and a J gene segment was required. A rearrangement counted as productive if the CDR3 had no stop codons and remained in frame with V and J, and every other rearrangement counted as non-productive. Following IMGT convention, CDR3 was defined as the stretch from the second conserved V-encoded cysteine up to the conserved J-encoded phenylalanine. In an earlier analysis of around 540 of the donors, sequences lacking an unambiguous match to a single V gene segment were excluded. In an earlier analysis of 450 to 750 of the donors, a V segment was called functional when productive rearrangements were above 56.7%, and segregating when the standard deviation between donors exceeded 5%. A statistical classification framework was built to diagnose cytomegalovirus status from the catalog of TCR beta chain sequences. A later analysis assigned V and J genes by comparing TCR nucleotide sequences with IMGT/GENE-DB human TR gene sequences. The TCRdist pipeline was used in a later analysis to assign CDR3 sequences and most-parsimonious VDJ recombination scenarios. In a later analysis, each TCR beta chain was defined by its CDR3 amino acid sequence together with its V-gene family, and reads without a unique V-gene family were excluded. A later analysis removed 500 to 650 highly shared, low-generation-probability nucleotide sequences to deal with suspected cross-contamination and a sequencing artifact. A later analysis calculated a clonal expansion index for each public chain from normalized within-repertoire ranks of inferred template counts. In a later analysis, generation probabilities were computed using a VDJ recombination model fitted to out-of-frame rearrangements, and the results were checked against IGoR. A later analysis scored TCR-TCR, TCR-HLA and TCR-CMV co-occurrence with hypergeometric tests, applying a repertoire-size bias correction to TCR pairs. A later analysis estimated false discovery rates by permuting HLA or CMV assignments 20 times. In a later analysis, co-occurring TCRs were grouped using DBSCAN, with TCRdist sequence similarity added in when clustering inside HLA-allele-positive subsets. Co-occurrence clustering excluded repertoires with fewer than 30,000 or more than 120,000 public chains, plus five with anomalous nucleotide sharing. The table comes from immuneACCESS by way of TCRdb, which keeps in-frame sequences with V and J called. Part of the clones is missing from these tables; in studies checked, under half for an unresolved V gene and the rest for unknown reasons. That table is the source of V, J and clone size, and D and trimming were worked out from the DNA. Across this sample there are about 120,000 clones, with 65% to 80% seen only once. The ten largest clones add up to less than 3.5% of the sample.

According to the germline V gene, CDR1 reads SGHTA and CDR2 reads FQGNSA. After removal of 6 bases from V and 3 bases from J, the junction retains 4 bases not matched to a gene. The CDR3 runs 16 amino acids, cysteine and phenylalanine included. CDR3 DNA only is kept here, 48 bases in frame from base 1. In total, approximately 610 healthy bone marrow donors made up the cohort. All cohort members were sampled while nominally healthy, although unrecorded immune exposures were likely present. The donor was CMV seronegative and belonged to the group of 350 to 400 seronegative cohort members. A peripheral blood sample was provided by each donor, and peripheral blood mononuclear cells were used for TCR beta sequencing. Genomic DNA extraction from the blood cell samples was performed with the Qiagen DNeasy Blood Extraction Kit. On this clone: The antigen it binds to is not known. Qualities for individual bases were not recorded, and no much larger clone is one base off.

Sample: PBMCs. This clonotype was sampled from a female donor in good health and CMV-seronegative. The rearranged chain carries TRBV7-2 and TRBJ1-6; 11 bases in the junction line up with TRBD1. The sequence in DNA is TGTGCCAGCAGTTCCGGGACAGGGGGCTATAATTCACCCCTCCACTTT. Translated, this gives CASSSGTGGYNSPLHF.